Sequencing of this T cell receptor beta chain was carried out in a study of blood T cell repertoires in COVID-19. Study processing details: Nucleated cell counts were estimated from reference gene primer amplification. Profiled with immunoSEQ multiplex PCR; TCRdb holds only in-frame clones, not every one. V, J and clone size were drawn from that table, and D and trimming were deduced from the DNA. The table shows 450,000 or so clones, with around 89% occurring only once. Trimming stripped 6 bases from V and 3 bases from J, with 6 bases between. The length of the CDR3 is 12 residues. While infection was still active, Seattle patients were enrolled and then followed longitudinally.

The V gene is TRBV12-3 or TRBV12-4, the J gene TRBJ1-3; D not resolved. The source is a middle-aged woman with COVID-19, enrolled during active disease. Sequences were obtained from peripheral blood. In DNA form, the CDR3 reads TGTGCCAGCAGCGTTTTTGGAAACACCATATATTTT. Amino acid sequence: CASSVFGNTIYF.